This T cell receptor (beta chain) was sequenced for a study of tumor-infiltrating lymphocytes in primary liver carcinoma. Priming with a constant-region primer yielded TCR beta cDNA from around 0.45 ug total RNA. Slightly modified ARM-PCR served as the procedure for the TCR beta libraries. These libraries came from three rounds of nested multiplex PCR. Forward primers for TRBV1-TRBV30 and a C-beta reverse primer served the first two PCR rounds, at 10 cycles each. One entry per CDR3 protein results from TCRdb running MiXCR on the multiplex PCR reads. The sample includes about 50,000 distinct CDR3 sequences, around 77% seen only once; the top ten take around 22%. The germline V gene has CDR1 ENHRY and CDR2 SYGVKD. This CDR3 contains 16 residues. Starting material for RNA and DNA co-extraction consisted of about 17-30 mg of unsorted bulk tissue. In the case of this clonotype: One end of the junction is discordant with germline, which a read error may explain.

This sequence was found in a man in his forties with primary liver carcinoma and hepatitis B virus infection. The sample was liver tumor tissue from sampling region 5. The subset: tumor region T5, tumor centre. The chain combines TRBV10-3 with TRBJ2-3; D not certain. CDR3 sequence: CAISEWKGSGTDTQYF. The CDR3 DNA reads TGTGCCATCAGTGAGTGGAAAGGCTCTGGTACAGACACGCAGTATTTT.